Below are 10 T cell receptor beta chains sequenced from a single sample in a study of blood T cell repertoires in COVID-19. Using immunoSEQ multiplex PCR, the repertoire was profiled, and TCRdb retains in-frame clones only, with some absent. The repertoire holds 150,000 to 200,000 clones, with 81% as singletons. The sequenced sample consisted of peripheral blood. The receptor set was obtained from a man in his 60s with active or convalescent COVID-19.

The V call is TRBV28, the J call TRBJ2-1; 7 nucleotides align to TRBD1. Trimming took 7 bases from V and 0 from J; bases not matched to a gene: 9. This CDR3 is 16 amino acids long. The germline gives CDR1 MDHEN, CDR2 SYDVKM. This chain's CDR3 is CASTQGVFSSYNEQFF. In DNA, the CDR3 is TGTGCCAGCACGCAGGGGGTCTTTAGCTCCTACAATGAGCAGTTCTTC.

V usage is TRBV4-1 and J usage is TRBJ2-3; 12 bases fit TRBD2. CDR1 and CDR2 (germline): MGHRA, YSYEKL. CDR3 length equals 17 residues. V dropped 2 bases and J dropped 6; count of bases not matched to a gene: 9. CDR3 loop: CASSQLRLAGAGDTQYF. CDR3 in DNA: TGCGCCAGCAGCCAACTAAGACTAGCGGGGGCTGGGGATACGCAGTATTTT.

V and J are TRBV19 and TRBJ2-5; TRBD1 agrees at 7 bases. CDR3 length: 13 residues. Losses at the gene ends were 6 bases for V and 2 bases for J; bases not matched to a gene: 3. Germline V CDR1 and CDR2: LNHDA, SQIVND (reference sequence). The CDR3 sequence is CASRTRGQETQYF. For the CDR3, the DNA is TGTGCCAGTAGGACCAGGGGGCAAGAGACCCAGTACTTC.

This chain joins TRBV7-6 and TRBJ1-1; D uncertain. The CDR3 is made up of 13 amino acids. Germline CDR1 is SGHVS and CDR2 is FNYEAQ. Trimming removed 5 bases at V and 3 bases at J, with 10 bases between. This CDR3 reads CASSIQRDTEAFF. The CDR3 region has the DNA TGTGCCAGCAGCATTCAGAGGGACACTGAAGCTTTCTTT. Looking up the rest from reference TRBV7-6 and TRBJ1-1 gives the full variable domain: GAGVSQSPRYKVTKRGQDVALRCDPISGHVSLYWYRQALGQGPEFLTYFNYEAQQDKSGLPNDRFSAERPEGSISTLTIQRTEQRDSAMYRCASSIQRDTEAFFGQGTRLTVV.

The chain combines TRBV11-2 with TRBJ2-1; TRBD2 matches at 8 bases. The J segment lost 2 bases and the V segment lost 5 bases, leaving 5 bases of the junction unmatched. CDR1 and CDR2 (germline): SGHAT, FQNNGV. The CDR3 loop spans 15 amino acids. The CDR3 spells CASSATSGPYNEQFF. CDR3 bases: TGTGCCAGCAGCGCCACTAGCGGACCCTACAATGAGCAGTTCTTC.

This rearrangement joins TRBV5-1 to TRBJ1-1; TRBD1 is a possible D gene (6 bases). Trimming took off 2 bases at V and 11 bases at J, with 13 bases between the two ends. The germline gives CDR1 SGHRS, CDR2 YFSETQ. The length of the CDR3 is 12 residues. For the CDR3, the DNA is TGCGCCAGCAGCTTTACAGGGCTGGGGGCTTTCTTT. This encodes CASSFTGLGAFF.

V and J are TRBV28 and TRBJ1-2, with 7 positions matching TRBD1. From germline, CDR1 is MDHEN and CDR2 SYDVKM. The CDR3 contains 12 residues. The V gene end was trimmed by 7 bases and the J gene end by 2 bases; junction bases not matched to a gene: 1. CDR3 sequence reads: CASTGQNYGYTF. The CDR3 DNA is TGTGCCAGCACGGGACAGAACTATGGCTACACCTTC.

The chain uses TRBV13 and TRBJ1-2; perhaps TRBD1 as D (5 bases). Germline V gives CDR1 PRHDT, CDR2 FYEKMQ (reference sequence). This CDR3 spans 14 amino acids. Trimming took off 4 bases at V and 4 bases at J, with 13 bases between the two ends. CDR3 sequence: CASSSGLPPYGYTF. The DNA of the CDR3 is TGTGCCAGCAGCTCGGGACTGCCGCCCTATGGCTACACCTTC.

The rearrangement uses TRBV6-5 and TRBJ2-1; 7 bases align to TRBD2. Germline assignment: CDR1 MNHEY and CDR2 SVGAGI. The CDR3 contains 14 residues. After removal of 8 bases from V and 0 bases from J, the junction contained 4 bases not matched to a gene. The CDR3 DNA is TGTGCCAGCGGGCGGGGGAGCTCCTACAATGAGCAGTTCTTC. Translated, it gives CASGRGSSYNEQFF.

V gene TRBV11-3 combines with J gene TRBJ2-1, with 11 bases aligning to TRBD2. The CDR3 covers 16 residues. V lost 1 base to trimming and J lost 12 bases; unmatched junction nucleotides: 11. Germline values: CDR1 SGHNT, CDR2 YENEEA. CDR3 sequence reads: CASSLGTSGSSGAQFF. The CDR3 DNA follows: TGTGCCAGCAGCTTAGGGACTAGCGGGTCCTCGGGGGCGCAGTTCTTC.